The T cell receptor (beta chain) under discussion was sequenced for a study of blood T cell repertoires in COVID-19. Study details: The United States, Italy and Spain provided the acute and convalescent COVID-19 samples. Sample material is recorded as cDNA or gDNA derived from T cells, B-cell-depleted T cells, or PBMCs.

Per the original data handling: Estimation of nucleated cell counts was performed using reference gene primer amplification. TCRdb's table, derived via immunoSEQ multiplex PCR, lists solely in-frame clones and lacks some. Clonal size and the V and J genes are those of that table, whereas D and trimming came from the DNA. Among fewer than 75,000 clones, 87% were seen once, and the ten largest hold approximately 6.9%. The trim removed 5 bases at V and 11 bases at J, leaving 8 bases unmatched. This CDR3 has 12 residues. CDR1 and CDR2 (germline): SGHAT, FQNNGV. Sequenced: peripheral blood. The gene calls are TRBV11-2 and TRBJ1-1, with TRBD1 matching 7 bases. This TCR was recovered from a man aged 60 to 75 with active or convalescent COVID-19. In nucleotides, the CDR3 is TGTGCCAGCAGCCCTCGGGACAGTAAGGCTTTCTTT. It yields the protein CASSPRDSKAFF.